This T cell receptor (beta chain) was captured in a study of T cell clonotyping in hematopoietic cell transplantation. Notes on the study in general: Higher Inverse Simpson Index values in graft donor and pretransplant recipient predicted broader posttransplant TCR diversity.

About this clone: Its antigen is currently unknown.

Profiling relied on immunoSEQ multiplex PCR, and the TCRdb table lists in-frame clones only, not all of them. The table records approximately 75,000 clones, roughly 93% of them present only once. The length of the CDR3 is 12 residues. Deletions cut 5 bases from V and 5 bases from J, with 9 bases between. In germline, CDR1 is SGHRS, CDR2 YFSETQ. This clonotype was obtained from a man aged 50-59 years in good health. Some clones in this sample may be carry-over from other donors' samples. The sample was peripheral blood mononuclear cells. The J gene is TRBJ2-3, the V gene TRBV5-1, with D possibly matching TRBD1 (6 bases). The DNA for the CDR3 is TGCGCCAGCAGTGGGGGCCAAGATACGCAGTATTTT. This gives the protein CASSGGQDTQYF.